This T cell receptor (beta chain) comes out of a study of CD8+CD57+ T cells in acquired aplastic anemia. About the research overall: Sorted CD4+ and CD8+ cell DNA averaged approximately 3.2 ug.

Germline values: CDR1 DFQATT, CDR2 SNEGSKA (reference sequence). The CDR3 spans 17 residues. V dropped 3 bases and J dropped 0; count of bases not matched to a gene: 13. This clonotype has a count of ten or more. Profiling of TCR beta VDJ combinations and CDR3 sequences used genomic DNA as template. Each CDR3 protein is one row after TCRdb ran MiXCR on the reads. The sample consists of fewer than 250,000 distinct CDR3 sequences, approximately 50% of them appearing once. The receptor was isolated from a human donor in good health, serving as a control. The genes are TRBV20-1 and TRBJ1-1, with 7 bases lining up with TRBD1. Sequences were obtained from sorted CD4+, CD8+, or CD8+CD57+ T cells (not recorded which) from PBMCs. CDR3 residues: CSASRDSLISMNTEAFF. CDR3 sequence (DNA): TGCAGTGCTAGCCGGGACAGCTTAATATCGATGAACACTGAAGCTTTCTTT.